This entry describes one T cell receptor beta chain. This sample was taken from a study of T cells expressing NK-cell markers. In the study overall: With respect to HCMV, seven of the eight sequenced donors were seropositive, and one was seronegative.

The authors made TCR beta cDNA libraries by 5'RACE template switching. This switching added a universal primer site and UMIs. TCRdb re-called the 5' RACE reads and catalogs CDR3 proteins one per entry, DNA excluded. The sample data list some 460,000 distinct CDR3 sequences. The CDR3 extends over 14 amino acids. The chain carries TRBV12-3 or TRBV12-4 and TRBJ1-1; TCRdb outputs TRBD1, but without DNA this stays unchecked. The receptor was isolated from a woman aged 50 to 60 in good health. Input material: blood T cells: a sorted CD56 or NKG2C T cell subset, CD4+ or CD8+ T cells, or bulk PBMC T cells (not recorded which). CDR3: CASTQGGQNTEAFF.